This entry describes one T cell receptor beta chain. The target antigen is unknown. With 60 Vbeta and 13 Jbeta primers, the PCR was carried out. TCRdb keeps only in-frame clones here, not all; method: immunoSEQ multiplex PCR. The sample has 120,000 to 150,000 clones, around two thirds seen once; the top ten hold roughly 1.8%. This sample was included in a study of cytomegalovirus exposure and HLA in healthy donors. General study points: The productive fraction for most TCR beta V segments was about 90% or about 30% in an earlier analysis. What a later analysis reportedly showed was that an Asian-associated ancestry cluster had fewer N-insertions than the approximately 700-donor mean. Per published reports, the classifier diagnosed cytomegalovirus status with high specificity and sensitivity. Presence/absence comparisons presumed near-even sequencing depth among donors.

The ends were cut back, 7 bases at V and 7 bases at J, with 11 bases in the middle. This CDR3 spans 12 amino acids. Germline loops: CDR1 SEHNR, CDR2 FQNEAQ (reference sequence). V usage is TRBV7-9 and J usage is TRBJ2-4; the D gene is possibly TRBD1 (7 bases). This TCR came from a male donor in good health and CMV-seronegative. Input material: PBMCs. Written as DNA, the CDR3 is TGTGCCAGCACCTCAGGGGGGAACATTCAGTACTTC. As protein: CASTSGGNIQYF.